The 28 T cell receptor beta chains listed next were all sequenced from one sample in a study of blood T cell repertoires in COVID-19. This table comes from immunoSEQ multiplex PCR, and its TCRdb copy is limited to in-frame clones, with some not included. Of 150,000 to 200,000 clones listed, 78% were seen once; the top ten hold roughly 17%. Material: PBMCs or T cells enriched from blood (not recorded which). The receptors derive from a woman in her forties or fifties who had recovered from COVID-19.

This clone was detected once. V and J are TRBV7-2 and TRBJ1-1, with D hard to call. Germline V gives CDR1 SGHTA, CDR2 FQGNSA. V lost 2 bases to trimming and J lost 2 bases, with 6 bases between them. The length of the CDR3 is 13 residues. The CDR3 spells CASSLLANTEAFF. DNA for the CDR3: TGTGCCAGCAGCTTATTAGCTAACACTGAAGCTTTCTTT.

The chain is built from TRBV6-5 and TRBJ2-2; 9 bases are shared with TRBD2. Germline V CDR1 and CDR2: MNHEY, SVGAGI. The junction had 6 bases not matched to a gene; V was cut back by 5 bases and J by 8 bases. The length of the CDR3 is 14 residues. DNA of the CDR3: TGTGCCAGCAGTAAGACTAGCGGTATAGGGGAGCTGTTTTTT. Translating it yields CASSKTSGIGELFF.

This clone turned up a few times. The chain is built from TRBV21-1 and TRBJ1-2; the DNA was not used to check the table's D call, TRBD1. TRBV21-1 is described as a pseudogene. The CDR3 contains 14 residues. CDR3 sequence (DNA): TGTGCCAGCAGCAAATGGGGGACATACTATGGCTACACCTTC. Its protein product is CASSKWGTYYGYTF.

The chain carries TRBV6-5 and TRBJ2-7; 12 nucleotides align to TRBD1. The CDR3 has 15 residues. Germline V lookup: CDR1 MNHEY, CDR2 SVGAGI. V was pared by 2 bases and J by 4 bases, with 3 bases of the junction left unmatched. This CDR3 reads CASSYVGQGAYEQYF. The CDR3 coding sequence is TGTGCCAGCAGTTACGTGGGACAGGGGGCTTACGAGCAGTACTTC.

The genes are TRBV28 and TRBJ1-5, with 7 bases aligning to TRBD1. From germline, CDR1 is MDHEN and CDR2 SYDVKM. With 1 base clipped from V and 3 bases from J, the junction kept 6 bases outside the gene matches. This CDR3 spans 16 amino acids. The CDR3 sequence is CASSLSGRGSNQPQHF. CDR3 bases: TGTGCCAGCAGTTTATCGGGCAGGGGGTCCAATCAGCCCCAGCATTTT. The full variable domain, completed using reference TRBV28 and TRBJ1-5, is DVKVTQSSRYLVKRTGEKVFLECVQDMDHENMFWYRQDPGLGLRLIYFSYDVKMKEKGDIPEGYSVSREKKERFSLILESASTNQTSMYLCASSLSGRGSNQPQHFGDGTRLSIL.

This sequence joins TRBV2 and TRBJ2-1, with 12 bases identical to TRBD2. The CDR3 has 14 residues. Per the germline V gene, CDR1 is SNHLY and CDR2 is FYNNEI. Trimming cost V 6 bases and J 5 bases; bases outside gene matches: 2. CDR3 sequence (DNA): TGTGCCAGCAGGGGACTAGCGGGTAACAATGAGCAGTTCTTC. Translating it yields CASRGLAGNNEQFF.

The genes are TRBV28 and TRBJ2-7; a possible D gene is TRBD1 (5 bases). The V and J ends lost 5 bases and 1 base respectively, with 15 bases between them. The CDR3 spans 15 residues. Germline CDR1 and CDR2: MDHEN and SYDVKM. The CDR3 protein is CASSASVPGSYEQYF. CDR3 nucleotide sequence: TGTGCCAGCAGTGCCTCGGTCCCAGGGTCCTACGAGCAGTACTTC.

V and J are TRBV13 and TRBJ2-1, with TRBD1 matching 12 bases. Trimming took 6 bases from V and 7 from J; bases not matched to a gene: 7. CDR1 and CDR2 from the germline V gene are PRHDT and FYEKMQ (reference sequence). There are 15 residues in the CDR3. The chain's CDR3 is CASRTGQGAPNEQFF. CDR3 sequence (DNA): TGTGCCAGCAGGACGGGACAGGGGGCGCCGAATGAGCAGTTCTTC.

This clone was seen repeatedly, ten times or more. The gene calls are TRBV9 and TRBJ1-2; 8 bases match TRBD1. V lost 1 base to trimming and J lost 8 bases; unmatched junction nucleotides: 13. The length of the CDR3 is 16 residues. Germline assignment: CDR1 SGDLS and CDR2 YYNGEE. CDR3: CASSVRSGGAGSGYTF. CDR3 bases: TGTGCCAGCAGCGTACGATCAGGGGGCGCTGGCTCCGGCTACACCTTC.

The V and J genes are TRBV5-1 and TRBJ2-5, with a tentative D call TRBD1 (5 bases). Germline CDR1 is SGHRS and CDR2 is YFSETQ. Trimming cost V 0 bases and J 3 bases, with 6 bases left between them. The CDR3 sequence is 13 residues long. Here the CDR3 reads CASSLGREETQYF. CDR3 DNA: TGCGCCAGCAGCTTGGGCAGGGAAGAGACCCAGTACTTC.

CDR3 loop: CASSIGGRVTDTQYF. CDR3 DNA: TGTGCCAGTAGTATAGGCGGGAGGGTGACAGATACGCAGTATTTT. This chain joins TRBV19 and TRBJ2-3, with 9 bases matching TRBD2. The CDR3 is 15 amino acids. Trimming at V came to 1 base and at J to 3 bases, leaving 2 bases not matched to a gene. The V gene's germline CDR1 is LNHDA and CDR2 SQIVND (reference sequence).

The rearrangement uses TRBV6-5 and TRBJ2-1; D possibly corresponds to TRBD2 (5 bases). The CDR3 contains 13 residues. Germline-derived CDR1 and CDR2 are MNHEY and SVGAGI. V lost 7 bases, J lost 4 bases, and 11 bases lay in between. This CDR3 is CASIRGLYNEQFF. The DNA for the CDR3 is TGTGCCAGCATTCGCGGACTTTACAATGAGCAGTTCTTC.

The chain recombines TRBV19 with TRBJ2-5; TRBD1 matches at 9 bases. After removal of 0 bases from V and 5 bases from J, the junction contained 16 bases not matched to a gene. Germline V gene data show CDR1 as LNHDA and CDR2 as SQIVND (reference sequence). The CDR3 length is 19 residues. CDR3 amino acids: CASSIDRRGGTGIRETQYF. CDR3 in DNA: TGTGCCAGTAGTATAGATCGAAGGGGGGGGACAGGGATTCGGGAGACCCAGTACTTC.

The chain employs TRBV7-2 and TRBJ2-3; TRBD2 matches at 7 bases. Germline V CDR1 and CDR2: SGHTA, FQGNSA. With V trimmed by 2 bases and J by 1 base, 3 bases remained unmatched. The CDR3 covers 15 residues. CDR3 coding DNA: TGTGCCAGCAGCTTATCCCGGGAGGGCACAGATACGCAGTATTTT. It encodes CASSLSREGTDTQYF. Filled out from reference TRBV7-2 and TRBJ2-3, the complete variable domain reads GAGVSQSPSNKVTEKGKDVELRCDPISGHTALYWYRQSLGQGLEFLIYFQGNSAPDKSGLPSDRFSAERTGGSVSTLTIQRTQQEDSAVYLCASSLSREGTDTQYFGPGTRLTVL.

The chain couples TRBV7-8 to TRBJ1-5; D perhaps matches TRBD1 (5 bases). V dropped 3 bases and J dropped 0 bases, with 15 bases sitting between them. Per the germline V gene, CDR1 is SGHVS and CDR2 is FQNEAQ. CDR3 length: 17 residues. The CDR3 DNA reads TGTGCCAGCAGCTTGTGGACTAGGGGATATAGCAATCAGCCCCAGCATTTT. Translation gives CASSLWTRGYSNQPQHF.

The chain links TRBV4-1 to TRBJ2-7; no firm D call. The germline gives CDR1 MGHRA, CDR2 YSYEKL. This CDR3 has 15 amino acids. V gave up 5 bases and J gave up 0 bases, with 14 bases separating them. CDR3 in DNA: TGCGCCAGCAGCATATCACAGCCGAGCTCCTACGAGCAGTACTTC. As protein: CASSISQPSSYEQYF.

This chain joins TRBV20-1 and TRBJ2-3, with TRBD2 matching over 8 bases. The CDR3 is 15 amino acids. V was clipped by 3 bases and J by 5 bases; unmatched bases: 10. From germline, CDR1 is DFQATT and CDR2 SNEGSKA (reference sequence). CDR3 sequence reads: CSASNGAGVGDTQYF. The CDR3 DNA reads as TGCAGTGCTAGTAACGGAGCGGGAGTGGGAGATACGCAGTATTTT.

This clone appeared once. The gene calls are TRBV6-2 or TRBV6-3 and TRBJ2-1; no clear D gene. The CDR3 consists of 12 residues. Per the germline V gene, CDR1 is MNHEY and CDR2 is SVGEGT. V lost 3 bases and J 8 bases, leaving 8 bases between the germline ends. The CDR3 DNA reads TGTGCCAGCAGTTATTTTCGGGATGAGCAGTTCTTC. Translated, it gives CASSYFRDEQFF.

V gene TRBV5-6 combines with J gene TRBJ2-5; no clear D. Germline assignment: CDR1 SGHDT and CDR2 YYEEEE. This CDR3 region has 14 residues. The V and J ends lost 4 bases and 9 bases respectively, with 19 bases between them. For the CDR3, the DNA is TGTGCCAGCAGCCAACTCGGTCCTTCGGCGGCCCAGTACTTC. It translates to CASSQLGPSAAQYF.

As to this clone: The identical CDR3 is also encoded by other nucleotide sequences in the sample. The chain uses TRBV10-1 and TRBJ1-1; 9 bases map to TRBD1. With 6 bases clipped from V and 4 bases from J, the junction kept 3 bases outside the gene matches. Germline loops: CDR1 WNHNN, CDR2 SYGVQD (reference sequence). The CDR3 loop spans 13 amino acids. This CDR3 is CASSRDRVTEAFF. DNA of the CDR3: TGCGCCAGCAGCCGGGACAGGGTCACTGAAGCTTTCTTT.

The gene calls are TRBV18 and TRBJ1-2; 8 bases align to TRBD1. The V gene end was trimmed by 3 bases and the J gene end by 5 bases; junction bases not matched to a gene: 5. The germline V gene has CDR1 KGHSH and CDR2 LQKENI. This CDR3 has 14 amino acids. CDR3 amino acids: CASSPPTGEYGYTF. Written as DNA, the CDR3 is TGTGCCAGCTCACCCCCGACAGGGGAGTATGGCTACACCTTC.

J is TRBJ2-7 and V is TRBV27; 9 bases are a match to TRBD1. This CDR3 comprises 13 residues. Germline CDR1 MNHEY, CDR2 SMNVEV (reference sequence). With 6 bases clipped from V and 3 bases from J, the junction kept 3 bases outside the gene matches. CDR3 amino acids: CASSRGQGYEQYF. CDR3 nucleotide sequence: TGTGCCAGCAGCCGGGGACAGGGCTACGAGCAGTACTTC.

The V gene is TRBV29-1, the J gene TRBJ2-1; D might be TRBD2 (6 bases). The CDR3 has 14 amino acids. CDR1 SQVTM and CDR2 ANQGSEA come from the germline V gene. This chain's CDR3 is CTVGGGNRINEQFF. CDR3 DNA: TGCACCGTAGGAGGAGGGAACAGAATCAATGAGCAGTTCTTC.

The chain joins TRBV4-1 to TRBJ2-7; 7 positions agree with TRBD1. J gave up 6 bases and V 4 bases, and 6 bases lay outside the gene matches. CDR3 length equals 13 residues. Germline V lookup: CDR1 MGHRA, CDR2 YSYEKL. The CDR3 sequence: CASSLPRGSEQYF. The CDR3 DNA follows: TGCGCCAGCAGCCTCCCCAGGGGGAGCGAGCAGTACTTC.

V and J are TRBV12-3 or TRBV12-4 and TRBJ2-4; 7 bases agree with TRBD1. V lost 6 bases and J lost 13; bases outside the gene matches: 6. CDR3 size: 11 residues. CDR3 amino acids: CASSLTRGQYF. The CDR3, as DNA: TGTGCCAGCAGCCTCACCAGGGGGCAGTACTTC.

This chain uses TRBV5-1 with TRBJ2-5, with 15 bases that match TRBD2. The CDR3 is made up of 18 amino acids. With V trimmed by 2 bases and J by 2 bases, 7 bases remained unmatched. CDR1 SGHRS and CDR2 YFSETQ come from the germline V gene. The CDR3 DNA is TGCGCCAGCAGCTTAGGGACTAGCGGGAGGTCCCCACAAGAGACCCAGTACTTC. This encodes CASSLGTSGRSPQETQYF.

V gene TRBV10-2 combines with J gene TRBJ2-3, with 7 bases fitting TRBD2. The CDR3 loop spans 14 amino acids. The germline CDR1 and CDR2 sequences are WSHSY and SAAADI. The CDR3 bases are TGCGTTACTAAACGGGGGGAGCGAGGAGATACGCAGTATTTT. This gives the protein CVTKRGERGDTQYF.

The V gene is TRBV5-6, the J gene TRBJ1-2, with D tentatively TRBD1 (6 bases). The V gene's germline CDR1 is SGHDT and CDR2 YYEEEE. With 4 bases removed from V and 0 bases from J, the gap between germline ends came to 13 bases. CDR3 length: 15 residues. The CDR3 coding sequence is TGTGCCAGCAGCCCAACAGGGTTAGCTAACTATGGCTACACCTTC. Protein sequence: CASSPTGLANYGYTF. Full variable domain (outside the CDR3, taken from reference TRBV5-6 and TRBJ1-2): DAGVTQSPTHLIKTRGQQVTLRCSPKSGHDTVSWYQQALGQGPQFIFQYYEEEERQRGNFPDRFSGHQFPNYSSELNVNALLLGDSALYLCASSPTGLANYGYTFGSGTRLTVV.